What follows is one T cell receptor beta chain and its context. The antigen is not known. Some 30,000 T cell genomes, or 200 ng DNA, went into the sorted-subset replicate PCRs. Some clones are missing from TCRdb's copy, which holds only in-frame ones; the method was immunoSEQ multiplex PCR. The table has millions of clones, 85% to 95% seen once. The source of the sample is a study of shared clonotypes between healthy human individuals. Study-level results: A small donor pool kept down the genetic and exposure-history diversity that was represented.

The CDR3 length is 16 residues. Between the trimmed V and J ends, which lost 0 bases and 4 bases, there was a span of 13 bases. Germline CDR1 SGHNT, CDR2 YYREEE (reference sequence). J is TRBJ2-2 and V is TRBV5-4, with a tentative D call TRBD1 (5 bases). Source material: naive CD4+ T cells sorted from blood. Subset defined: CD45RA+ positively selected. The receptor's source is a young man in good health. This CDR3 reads CASSLASGLGTGELFF. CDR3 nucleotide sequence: TGTGCCAGCAGCTTGGCCTCAGGGTTGGGCACCGGGGAGCTGTTTTTT.